This TCR beta chain was captured in a study of blood T cell repertoires in COVID-19. Per the original methods: Amplification with reference gene primers provided the estimates of nucleated cell counts. Measured with immunoSEQ multiplex PCR; TCRdb has only the in-frame clones, and not every one. D and trimming were read from the DNA, whereas the V and J calls and clone size are those reported in that table. The data contain 80,000 or so clones, roughly 80% of them seen just once; the ten biggest clones take up around 15%. Looked up from germline, CDR1 is GTSNPN and CDR2 is SVGIG (reference sequence). CDR3 size: 16 residues. The V end lost 1 base, the J end lost 0 bases, and 13 bases lay between the germline ends.

Specimen: peripheral blood. This clonotype was obtained from a woman of 80 years or more with acute or convalescent COVID-19. The genes are TRBV30 and TRBJ2-4, with a weak D call TRBD2 (5 bases). CDR3 bases: TGTGCCTGGAGTGACGGAGGCTCACTAGCCAAAAACATTCAGTACTTC. It yields the protein CAWSDGGSLAKNIQYF. Full variable domain (missing parts from reference TRBV30 and TRBJ2-4): SQTIHQWPATLVQPVGSPLSLECTVEGTSNPNLYWYRQAAGRGLQLLFYSVGIGQISSEVPQNLSASRPQDRQFILSSKKLLLSDSGFYLCAWSDGGSLAKNIQYFGAGTRLSVL.